A single sample gave rise to the 4 T cell receptor beta chains below, sequenced in a study of blood T cell repertoires in COVID-19. Assay used: immunoSEQ multiplex PCR; TCRdb lists only in-frame clones, some missing. The sample gives roughly 80,000 clones, about 80% of which show up once; around 13% is in the top ten. Sequences were obtained from peripheral blood. All receptors derive from a human donor in a cohort sampled during active COVID-19.

This chain joins TRBV2 and TRBJ1-2, with a weak D call TRBD1 (6 bases). Germline V gives CDR1 SNHLY, CDR2 FYNNEI. CDR3 length: 13 amino acids. Trimming stripped 4 bases from V and 2 bases from J, with 8 bases between. Here the CDR3 DNA reads TGTGCCAGCAGTGGTACAGGGAACTATGGCTACACCTTC. The encoded protein is CASSGTGNYGYTF.

V and J are TRBV5-5 and TRBJ2-7; no definite D call. The CDR3 loop spans 14 amino acids. Trimming cost V 4 bases and J 2 bases, with 13 bases left between them. Germline V gene lookup returns CDR1 SGHKS and CDR2 YYEKEE (reference sequence). CDR3 sequence reads: CASSLTELPYEQYF. The DNA of the CDR3 is TGTGCCAGCAGCCTAACAGAGCTCCCCTACGAGCAGTACTTC. The complete variable domain, with remaining parts taken from reference TRBV5-5 and TRBJ2-7, reads DAGVTQSPTHLIKTRGQQVTLRCSPISGHKSVSWYQQVLGQGPQFIFQYYEKEERGRGNFPDRFSARQFPNYSSELNVNALLLGDSALYLCASSLTELPYEQYFGPGTRLTVT.

The CDR3 sequence is CASSHRNTEAFF. The CDR3 DNA reads as TGTGCCAGCAGCCATAGGAACACTGAAGCTTTCTTT. The V gene is TRBV3-1 (or the pseudogene TRBV3-2), the J gene TRBJ1-1; no firm D call. Trimming stripped 3 bases from V and 1 base from J, with 3 bases between. CDR3 size: 12 residues. Germline CDR1 reads LGHDT; CDR2 reads YNNKEL (reference sequence).

CDR3 sequence reads: CATSREGQGNSPLHF. CDR3 bases: TGTGCCACCAGCAGAGAGGGACAGGGGAATTCACCCCTCCACTTT. The chain recombines TRBV15 with TRBJ1-6, with 10 bases identical to TRBD1. CDR3 length equals 15 residues. Germline CDR1 and CDR2: LNHNV and YYDKDF (reference sequence). The J segment lost 7 bases and the V segment lost 0 bases, leaving 0 bases of the junction unmatched.